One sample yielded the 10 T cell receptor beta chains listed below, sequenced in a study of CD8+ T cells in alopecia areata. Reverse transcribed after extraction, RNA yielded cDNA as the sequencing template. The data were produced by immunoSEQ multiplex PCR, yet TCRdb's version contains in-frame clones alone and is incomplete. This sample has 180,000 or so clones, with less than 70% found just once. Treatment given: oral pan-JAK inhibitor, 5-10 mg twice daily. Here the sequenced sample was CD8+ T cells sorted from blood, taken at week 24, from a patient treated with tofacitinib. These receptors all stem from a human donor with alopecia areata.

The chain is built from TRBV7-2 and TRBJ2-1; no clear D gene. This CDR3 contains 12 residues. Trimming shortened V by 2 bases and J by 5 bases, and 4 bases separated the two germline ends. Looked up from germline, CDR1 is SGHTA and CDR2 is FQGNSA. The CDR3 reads CASSLRDNEQFF. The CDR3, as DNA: TGTGCCAGCAGCTTAAGGGACAATGAGCAGTTCTTC. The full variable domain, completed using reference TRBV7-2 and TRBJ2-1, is GAGVSQSPSNKVTEKGKDVELRCDPISGHTALYWYRQSLGQGLEFLIYFQGNSAPDKSGLPSDRFSAERTGGSVSTLTIQRTQQEDSAVYLCASSLRDNEQFFGPGTRLTVL.

This CDR3 is CSVPSQDGYGYTF. The DNA of the CDR3 is TGCAGCGTTCCATCCCAGGATGGCTATGGCTACACCTTC. The rearrangement uses TRBV29-1 and TRBJ1-2, with D unresolved. The V gene's germline CDR1 is SQVTM and CDR2 ANQGSEA. This CDR3 has 13 residues. Trimming took off 5 bases at V and 4 bases at J, with 14 bases between the two ends.

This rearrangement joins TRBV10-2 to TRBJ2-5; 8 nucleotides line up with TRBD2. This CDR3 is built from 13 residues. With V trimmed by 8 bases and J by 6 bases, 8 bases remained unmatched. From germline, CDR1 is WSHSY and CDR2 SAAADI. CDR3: CASYPGGAKTQYF. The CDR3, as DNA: TGCGCCAGCTACCCCGGGGGGGCAAAGACCCAGTACTTC.

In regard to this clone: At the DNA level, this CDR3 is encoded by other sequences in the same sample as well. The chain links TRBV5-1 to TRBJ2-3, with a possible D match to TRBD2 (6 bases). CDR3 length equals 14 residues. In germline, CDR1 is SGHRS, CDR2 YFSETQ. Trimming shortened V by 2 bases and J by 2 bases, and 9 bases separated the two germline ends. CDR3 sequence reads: CASSFRRDTDTQYF. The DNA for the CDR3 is TGCGCCAGCAGCTTCAGGCGGGACACAGATACGCAGTATTTT.

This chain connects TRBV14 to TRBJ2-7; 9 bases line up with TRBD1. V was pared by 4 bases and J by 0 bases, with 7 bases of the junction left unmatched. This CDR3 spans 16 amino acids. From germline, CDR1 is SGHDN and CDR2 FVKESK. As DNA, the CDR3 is TGTGCCAGCAGCCCCACCGGGACAGGGCCCTCCTACGAGCAGTACTTC. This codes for CASSPTGTGPSYEQYF. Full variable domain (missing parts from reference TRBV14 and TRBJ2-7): EAGVTQFPSHSVIEKGQTVTLRCDPISGHDNLYWYRRVMGKEIKFLLHFVKESKQDESGMPNNRFLAERTGGTYSTLKVQPAELEDSGVYFCASSPTGTGPSYEQYFGPGTRLTVT.

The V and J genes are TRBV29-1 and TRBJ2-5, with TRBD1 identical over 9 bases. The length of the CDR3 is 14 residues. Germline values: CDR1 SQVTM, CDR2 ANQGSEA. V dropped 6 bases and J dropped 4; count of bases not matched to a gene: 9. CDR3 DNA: TGCAGCGTAGCCGGGACAGGGATAAGAGAGACCCAGTACTTC. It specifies CSVAGTGIRETQYF.

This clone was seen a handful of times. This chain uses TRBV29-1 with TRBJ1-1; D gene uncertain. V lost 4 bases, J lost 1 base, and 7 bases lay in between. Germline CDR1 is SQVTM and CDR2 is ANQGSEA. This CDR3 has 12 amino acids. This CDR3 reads CSVAGGNTEAFF. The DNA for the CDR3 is TGCAGCGTTGCTGGCGGGAACACTGAAGCTTTCTTT. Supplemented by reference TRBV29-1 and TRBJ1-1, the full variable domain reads SAVISQKPSRDICQRGTSLTIQCQVDSQVTMMFWYRQQPGQSLTLIATANQGSEATYESGFVIDKFPISRPNLTFSTLTVSNMSPEDSSIYLCSVAGGNTEAFFGQGTRLTVV.

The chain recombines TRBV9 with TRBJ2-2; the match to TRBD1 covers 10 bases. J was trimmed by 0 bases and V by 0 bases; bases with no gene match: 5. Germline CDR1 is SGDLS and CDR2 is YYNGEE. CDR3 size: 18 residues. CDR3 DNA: TGTGCCAGCAGCGTAGATGGGACAGGGGTCACGAACACCGGGGAGCTGTTTTTT. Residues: CASSVDGTGVTNTGELFF.

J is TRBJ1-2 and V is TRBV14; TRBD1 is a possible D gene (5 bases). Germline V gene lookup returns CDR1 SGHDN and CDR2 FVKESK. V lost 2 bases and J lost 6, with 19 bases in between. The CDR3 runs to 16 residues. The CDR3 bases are TGTGCCAGCAGCCAAACGCACGTCCGGGACCGCGATGGCTACACCTTC. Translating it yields CASSQTHVRDRDGYTF.

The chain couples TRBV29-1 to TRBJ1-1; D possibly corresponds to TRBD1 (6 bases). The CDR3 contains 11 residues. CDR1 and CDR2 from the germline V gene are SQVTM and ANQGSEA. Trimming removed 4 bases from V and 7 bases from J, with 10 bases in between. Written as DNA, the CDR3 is TGCAGCGTTGTTCGGGACAATGAAGCTTTCTTT. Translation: CSVVRDNEAFF.